The rows below give T cell receptor beta chains drawn from one sample of a study of T cells in Graves' hyperthyroidism and ophthalmopathy. TCRdb reanalysed the multiplex PCR reads using MiXCR and keeps one entry per CDR3 protein. The profile shows about 280,000 distinct CDR3 sequences, approximately 26% of them singletons. Input material: blood. All receptors derive from a middle-aged man with Graves' hyperthyroidism that later progressed to Graves' ophthalmopathy. Both conserved end residues are part of each CDR3. A D gene is named only where the DNA matches it firmly. Expanded clones are given a class, and other clones once, few, many or no size at all.

d_call	v_call	j_call	clone_size	cdr3_nt	cdr3_aa
NA	TRBV6-5	TRBJ1-3	many	TGTGCCAGCAGTTACTCCGGGGGCATAGGAAACACCATATATTTT	CASSYSGGIGNTIYF
NA	TRBV20-1	TRBJ2-5	many	TGCAGTGCTAGGTGGTCTAGCGCACAAGAGACCCAGTACTTC	CSARWSSAQETQYF
TRBD2	TRBV2	TRBJ2-2	many	TGTGCCAGCGGCCGACTAGCGGAGCTGTTTTTT	CASGRLAELFF
TRBD2	TRBV3-1	TRBJ2-7	many	TGTGCCAGCAGCCAGACTAGCGGGGGGAATTCCTACGAGCAGTACTTC	CASSQTSGGNSYEQYF
NA	TRBV5-1	TRBJ1-1	many	TGCGCCAGCAGCTTTGGTTTGACAGCCTCGAACACTGAAGCTTTCTTT	CASSFGLTASNTEAFF
NA	TRBV2	TRBJ1-5	many	TGTGCCAGCCGGGGCATAGCCCCCACTCAGCCCCAGCATTTT	CASRGIAPTQPQHF
NA	TRBV28	TRBJ2-5	NA	TGTGCCAGCCTACAGGGACGAGAGACCCAGTACTTC	CASLQGRETQYF
NA	TRBV2	TRBJ1-1	many	TGTGCCAGCAGTGAATTTGTAGGGGACACTGAAGCTTTCTTT	CASSEFVGDTEAFF
NA	TRBV12-3/TRBV12-4	TRBJ1-1	few	TGTGCCAGCAGTTTGAGCGGCAGATTGAACACTGAAGCTTTCTTT	CASSLSGRLNTEAFF
TRBD1	TRBV19	TRBJ2-5	many	TGTGCCAGTAGTAGAACCTTATCCGGGACAGGGGAAGAGACCCAGTACTTC	CASSRTLSGTGEETQYF
NA	TRBV15	TRBJ2-7	many	TGTGCCACCAGCAGGGGACCTTGGGGCGAGCAGTACTTC	CATSRGPWGEQYF
TRBD1	TRBV7-2	TRBJ1-6	many	TGTGCCAGCAGTCGACAGGGGGCAACCAATTCACCCCTCCACTTT	CASSRQGATNSPLHF
NA	TRBV12-3/TRBV12-4	TRBJ2-7	many	TGTGCCAGCAGTCCGGGACACCTTGGCGAGCAGTACTTC	CASSPGHLGEQYF
NA	TRBV6-5	TRBJ2-5	NA	TGTGCCAGCAGTTACTCTTTTACTCAAGAGACCCAGTACTTC	CASSYSFTQETQYF
NA	TRBV12-3/TRBV12-4	TRBJ1-1	once	TGTGCCAGCAGTTTAAGGGGTCTGTATGCTTTCTTT	CASSLRGLYAFF
TRBD1	TRBV24-1	TRBJ2-1	NA	TGTGCCACCCTGGGCCCCGGGACAGATTCCTACAATGAGCAGTTCTTC	CATLGPGTDSYNEQFF
TRBD1	TRBV6-1	TRBJ2-5	few	TGTGCCAGCCGCAACACAGGGGGTGGCTCGGATAAAGAGACCCAGTACTTC	CASRNTGGGSDKETQYF
NA	TRBV5-5	TRBJ1-1	many	TGTGCCAGCAGCCCACGTTGGGGTGGCACTGAAGCTTTCTTT	CASSPRWGGTEAFF
TRBD1	TRBV28	TRBJ2-5	NA	TGTGCCAGCAAGGAACCAGGGGGTCAAGTAGAGACCCAGTACTTC	CASKEPGGQVETQYF
NA	TRBV27	TRBJ2-7	many	TGTGCCAGCACGAACCCCCTAGCGAACCCTAACGAGCAGTACTTC	CASTNPLANPNEQYF
NA	TRBV28	TRBJ1-1	many	TGTGCCAGCACCGTCGGGGGGGCCCTTGAAGCTTTCTTT	CASTVGGALEAFF
NA	TRBV4-1	TRBJ2-7	many	TGCGCCAGCAGCCAATACAGGGACTACGAGCAGTACTTC	CASSQYRDYEQYF
TRBD2	TRBV28	TRBJ2-7	many	TGTGCCAGCAGCGGGACTAGCTGGCGGTACGAGCAGTACTTC	CASSGTSWRYEQYF